This entry features one T cell receptor beta chain sequence. The germline gives CDR1 LNHDA, CDR2 SQIVND (reference sequence). CDR3 length: 13 amino acids. The V segment lost 4 bases and the J segment 5 bases; nucleotides outside the gene matches: 4. This sample was included in a study of OX40 agonist ivuxolimab in advanced cancers. About the study: Partial responses occurred in three patients (one hepatocellular carcinoma, two cutaneous melanoma).

Enrollment shut out patients with autoimmune disease history or systemic immunosuppression. The table came from immunoSEQ multiplex PCR; TCRdb's copy has only in-frame clones and leaves some out. This table has 70,000 to 95,000 clones, about 87% appearing once. This material consisted of CD4+ or CD8+ T cells sorted from blood, taken in a trial of the OX40 agonist ivuxolimab. This chain links TRBV19 with TRBJ1-2; 7 bases map to TRBD1. The TCR sequence derives from an adult with an advanced solid tumor such as melanoma, head and neck, liver or kidney cancer. The CDR3 sequence is CASSKDRWYGYTF. The DNA for the CDR3 is TGTGCCAGTAGTAAGGACAGGTGGTATGGCTACACCTTC.